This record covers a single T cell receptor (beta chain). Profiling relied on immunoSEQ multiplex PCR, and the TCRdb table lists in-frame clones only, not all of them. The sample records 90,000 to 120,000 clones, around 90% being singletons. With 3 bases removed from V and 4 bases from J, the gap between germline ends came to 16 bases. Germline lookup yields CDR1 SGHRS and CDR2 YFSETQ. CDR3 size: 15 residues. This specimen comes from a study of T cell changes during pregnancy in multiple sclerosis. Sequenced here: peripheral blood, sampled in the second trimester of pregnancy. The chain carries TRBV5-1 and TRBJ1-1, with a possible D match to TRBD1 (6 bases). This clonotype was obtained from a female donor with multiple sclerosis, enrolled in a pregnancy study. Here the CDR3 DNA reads TGCGCCAGCAGCTCCCTTCGGCAGGGGACCACTGAAGCTTTCTTT. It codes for CASSSLRQGTTEAFF.